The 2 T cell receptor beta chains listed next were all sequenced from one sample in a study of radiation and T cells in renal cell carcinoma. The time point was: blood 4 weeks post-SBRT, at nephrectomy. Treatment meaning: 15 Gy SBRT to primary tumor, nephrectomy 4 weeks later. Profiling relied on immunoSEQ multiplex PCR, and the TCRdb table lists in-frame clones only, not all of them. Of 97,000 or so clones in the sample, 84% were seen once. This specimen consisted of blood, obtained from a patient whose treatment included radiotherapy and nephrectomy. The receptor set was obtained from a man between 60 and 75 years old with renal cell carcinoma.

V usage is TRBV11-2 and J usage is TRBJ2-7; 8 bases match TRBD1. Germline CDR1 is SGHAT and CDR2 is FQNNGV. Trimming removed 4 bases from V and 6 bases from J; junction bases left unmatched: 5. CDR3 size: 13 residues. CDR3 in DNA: TGTGCCAGCAGCTCCCTGACAGGGGCCGAGCAGTACTTC. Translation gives CASSSLTGAEQYF.

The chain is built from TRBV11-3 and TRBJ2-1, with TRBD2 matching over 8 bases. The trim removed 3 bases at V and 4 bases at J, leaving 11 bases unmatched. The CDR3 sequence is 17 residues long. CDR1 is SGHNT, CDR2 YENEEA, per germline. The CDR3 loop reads CASSLGRLAGRYNEQFF. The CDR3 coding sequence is TGTGCCAGCAGCTTGGGACGGCTAGCGGGCCGATACAATGAGCAGTTCTTC.